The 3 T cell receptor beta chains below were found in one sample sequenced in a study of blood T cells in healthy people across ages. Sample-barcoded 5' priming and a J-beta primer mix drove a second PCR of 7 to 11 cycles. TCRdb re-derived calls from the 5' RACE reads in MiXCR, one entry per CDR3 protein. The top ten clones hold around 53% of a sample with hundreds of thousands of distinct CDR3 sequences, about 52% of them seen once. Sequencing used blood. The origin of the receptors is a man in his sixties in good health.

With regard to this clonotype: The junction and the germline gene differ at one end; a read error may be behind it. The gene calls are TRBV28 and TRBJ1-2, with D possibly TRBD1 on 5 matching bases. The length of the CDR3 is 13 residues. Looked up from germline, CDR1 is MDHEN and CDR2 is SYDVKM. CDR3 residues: CACSVRGADGYTF. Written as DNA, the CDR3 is TGTGCCTGCAGTGTACGCGGGGCTGATGGCTACACCTTC.

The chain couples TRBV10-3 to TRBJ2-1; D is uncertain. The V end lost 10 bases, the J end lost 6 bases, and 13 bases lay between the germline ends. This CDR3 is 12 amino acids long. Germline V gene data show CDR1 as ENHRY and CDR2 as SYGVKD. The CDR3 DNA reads TGTGCCACCCGCCCGACGGGCAATGAGCAGTTCTTC. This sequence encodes CATRPTGNEQFF.

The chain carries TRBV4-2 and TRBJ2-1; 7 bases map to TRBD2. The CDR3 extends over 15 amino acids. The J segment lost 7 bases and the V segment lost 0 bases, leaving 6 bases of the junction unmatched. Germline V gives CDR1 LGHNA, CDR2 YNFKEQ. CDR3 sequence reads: CASSQDPTSRNEQFF. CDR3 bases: TGTGCCAGCAGCCAAGATCCGACTAGCAGAAATGAGCAGTTCTTC.